This TCR beta chain was identified in a study of shared clonotypes between healthy human individuals. The CDR3 is 12 amino acids. CDR1 and CDR2 (germline): MGHRA, YSYEKL. V lost 4 bases and J 5 bases, leaving 5 bases between the germline ends. The test was conducted at deep level. TCRdb keeps only in-frame clones here, not all; method: immunoSEQ multiplex PCR. Here the sample spans about 710,000 clones, around 73% being singletons. Sequencing was done on a sample of memory CD4+ T cells sorted from blood. Specified subset: CD45RA-negative fraction. This TCR derives from a woman between 25 and 40 years old in good health. The J gene is TRBJ2-2, the V gene TRBV4-1; no firm D call. This chain's CDR3 is CASSLSTGELFF. CDR3 sequence (DNA): TGCGCCAGCAGCCTATCTACCGGGGAGCTGTTTTTT.